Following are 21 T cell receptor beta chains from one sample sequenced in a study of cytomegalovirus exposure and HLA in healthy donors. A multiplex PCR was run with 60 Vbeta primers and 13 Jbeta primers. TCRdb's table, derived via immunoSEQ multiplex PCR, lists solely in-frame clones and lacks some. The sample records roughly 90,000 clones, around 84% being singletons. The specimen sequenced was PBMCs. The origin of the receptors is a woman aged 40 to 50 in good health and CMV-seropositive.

The CDR3 DNA follows: TGCAGTGCGCGGTACAGGGGGGGCTACACCTTC. Translation gives CSARYRGGYTF. The chain combines TRBV20-1 with TRBJ1-2; 8 bases agree with TRBD1. Germline CDR1 is DFQATT and CDR2 is SNEGSKA (reference sequence). This CDR3 is built from 11 residues. Trimming cost V 6 bases and J 8 bases; bases outside gene matches: 5.

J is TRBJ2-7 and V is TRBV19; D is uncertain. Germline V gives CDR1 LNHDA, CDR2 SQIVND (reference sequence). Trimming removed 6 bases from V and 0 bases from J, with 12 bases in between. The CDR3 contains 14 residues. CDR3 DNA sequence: TGTGCCAGTAGAGTCACTTCGAGCTCCTACGAGCAGTACTTC. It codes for CASRVTSSSYEQYF.

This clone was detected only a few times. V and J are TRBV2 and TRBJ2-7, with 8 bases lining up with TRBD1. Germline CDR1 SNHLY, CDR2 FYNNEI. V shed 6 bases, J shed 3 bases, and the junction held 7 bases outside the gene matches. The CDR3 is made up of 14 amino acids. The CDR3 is CASRMGQDFYEQYF. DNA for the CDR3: TGTGCCAGCAGAATGGGACAGGATTTCTACGAGCAGTACTTC.

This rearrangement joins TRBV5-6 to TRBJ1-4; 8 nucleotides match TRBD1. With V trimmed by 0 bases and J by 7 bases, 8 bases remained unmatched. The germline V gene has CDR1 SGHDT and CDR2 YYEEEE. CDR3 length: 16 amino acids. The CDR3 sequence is CASSLASRGQGEKLFF. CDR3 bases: TGTGCCAGCAGCTTGGCCAGCAGGGGGCAAGGTGAAAAACTGTTTTTT. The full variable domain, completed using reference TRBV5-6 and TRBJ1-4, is DAGVTQSPTHLIKTRGQQVTLRCSPKSGHDTVSWYQQALGQGPQFIFQYYEEEERQRGNFPDRFSGHQFPNYSSELNVNALLLGDSALYLCASSLASRGQGEKLFFGSGTQLSVL.

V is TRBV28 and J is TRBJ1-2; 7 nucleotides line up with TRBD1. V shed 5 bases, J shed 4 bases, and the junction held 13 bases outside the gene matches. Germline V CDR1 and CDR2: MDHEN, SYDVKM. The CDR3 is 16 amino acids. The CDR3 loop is CASSVPRTGDIYGYTF. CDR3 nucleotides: TGTGCCAGCAGTGTTCCCCGGACAGGAGATATCTATGGCTACACCTTC.

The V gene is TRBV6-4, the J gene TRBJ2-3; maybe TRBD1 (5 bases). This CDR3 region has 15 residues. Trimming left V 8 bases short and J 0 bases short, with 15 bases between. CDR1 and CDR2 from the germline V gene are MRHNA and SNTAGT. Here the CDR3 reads CASGATYSSTDTQYF. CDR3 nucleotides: TGTGCCAGCGGGGCTACCTACTCTAGCACAGATACGCAGTATTTT.

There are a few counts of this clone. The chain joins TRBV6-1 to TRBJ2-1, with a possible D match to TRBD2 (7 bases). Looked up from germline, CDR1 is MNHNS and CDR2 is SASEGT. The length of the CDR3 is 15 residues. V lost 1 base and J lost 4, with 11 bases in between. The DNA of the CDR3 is TGTGCCAGCAGTGAAGGGGCGGGGGCTTACAATGAGCAGTTCTTC. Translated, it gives CASSEGAGAYNEQFF.

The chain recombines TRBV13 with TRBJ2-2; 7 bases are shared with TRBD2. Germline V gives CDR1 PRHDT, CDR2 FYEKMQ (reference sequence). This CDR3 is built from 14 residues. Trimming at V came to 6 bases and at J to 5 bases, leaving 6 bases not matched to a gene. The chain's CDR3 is CASRSGIVTGELFF. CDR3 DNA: TGTGCCAGCAGGAGCGGGATCGTGACCGGGGAGCTGTTTTTT. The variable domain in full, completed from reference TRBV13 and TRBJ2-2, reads AAGVIQSPRHLIKEKRETATLKCYPIPRHDTVYWYQQGPGQDPQFLISFYEKMQSDKGSIPDRFSAQQFSDYHSELNMSSLELGDSALYFCASRSGIVTGELFFGEGSRLTVL.

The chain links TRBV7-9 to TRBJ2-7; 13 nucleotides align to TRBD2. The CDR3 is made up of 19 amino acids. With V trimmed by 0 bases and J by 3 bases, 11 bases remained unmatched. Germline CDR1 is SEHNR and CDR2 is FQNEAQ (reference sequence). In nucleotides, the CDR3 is TGTGCCAGCAGCTTAGCGCGACTAGCGGGAGGAACGGGCTTCTACGAGCAGTACTTC. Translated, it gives CASSLARLAGGTGFYEQYF.

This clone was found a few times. The CDR3 protein is CASSMNRGEKLFF. DNA for the CDR3: TGTGCCAGCAGCATGAACAGGGGTGAAAAACTGTTTTTT. The chain has TRBV6-6 and TRBJ1-4; 7 bases are shared with TRBD1. V was pared by 6 bases and J by 7 bases, with 5 bases of the junction left unmatched. Germline V gene lookup returns CDR1 MNHNY and CDR2 SVGAGI (reference sequence). The CDR3 is 13 amino acids.

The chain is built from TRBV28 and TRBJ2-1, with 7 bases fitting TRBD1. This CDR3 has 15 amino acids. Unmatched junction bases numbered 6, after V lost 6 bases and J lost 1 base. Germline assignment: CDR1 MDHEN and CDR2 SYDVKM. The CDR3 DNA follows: TGTGCCAGCAGACACACAGGGGTGTCCTACAATGAGCAGTTCTTC. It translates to CASRHTGVSYNEQFF.

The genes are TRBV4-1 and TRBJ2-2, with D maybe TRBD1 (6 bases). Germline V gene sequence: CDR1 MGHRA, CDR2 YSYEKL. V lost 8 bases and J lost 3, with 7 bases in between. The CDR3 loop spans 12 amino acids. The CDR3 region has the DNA TGCGCCAGCGGGGGCTACACCGGGGAGCTGTTTTTT. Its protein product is CASGGYTGELFF.

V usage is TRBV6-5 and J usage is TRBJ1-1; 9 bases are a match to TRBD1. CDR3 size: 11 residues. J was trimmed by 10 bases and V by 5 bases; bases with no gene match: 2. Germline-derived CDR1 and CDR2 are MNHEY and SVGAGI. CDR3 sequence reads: CASSETGGAFF. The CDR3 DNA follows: TGTGCCAGCAGTGAGACAGGGGGAGCTTTCTTT.

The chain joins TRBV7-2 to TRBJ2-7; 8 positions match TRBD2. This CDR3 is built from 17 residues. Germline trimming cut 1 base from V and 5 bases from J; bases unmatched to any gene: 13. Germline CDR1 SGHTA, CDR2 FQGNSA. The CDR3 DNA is TGTGCCAGCAGCTTAGTGGGGCGCCGTCTAGCGGGCAACGAGCAGTACTTC. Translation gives CASSLVGRRLAGNEQYF.

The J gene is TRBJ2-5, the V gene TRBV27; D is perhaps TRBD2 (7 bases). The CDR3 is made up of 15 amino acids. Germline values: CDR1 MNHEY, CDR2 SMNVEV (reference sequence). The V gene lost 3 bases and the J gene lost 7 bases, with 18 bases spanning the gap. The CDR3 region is CASSLRGRGEGTQYF. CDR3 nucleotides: TGTGCCAGCAGTTTGAGGGGGAGGGGAGAGGGGACCCAGTACTTC.

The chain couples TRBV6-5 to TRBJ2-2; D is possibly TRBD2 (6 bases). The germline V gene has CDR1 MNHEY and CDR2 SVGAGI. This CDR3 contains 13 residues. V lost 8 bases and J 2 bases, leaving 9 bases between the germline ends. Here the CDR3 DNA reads TGTGCCAGCCGGACTAAAAACACCGGGGAGCTGTTTTTT. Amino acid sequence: CASRTKNTGELFF.

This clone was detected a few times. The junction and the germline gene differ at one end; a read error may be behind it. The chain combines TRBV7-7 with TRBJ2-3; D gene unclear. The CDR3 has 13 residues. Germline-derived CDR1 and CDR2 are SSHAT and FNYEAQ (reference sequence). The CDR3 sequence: CASSQDSTDTQYF. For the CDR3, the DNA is TGTGCTAGCAGCCAGGATAGCACAGATACGCAGTATTTT.

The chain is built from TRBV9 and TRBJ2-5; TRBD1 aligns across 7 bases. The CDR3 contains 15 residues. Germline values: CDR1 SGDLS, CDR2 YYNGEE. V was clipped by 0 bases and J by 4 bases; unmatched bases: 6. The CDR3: CASSVGGQVLETQYF. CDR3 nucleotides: TGTGCCAGCAGCGTAGGCGGACAGGTTTTAGAGACCCAGTACTTC.

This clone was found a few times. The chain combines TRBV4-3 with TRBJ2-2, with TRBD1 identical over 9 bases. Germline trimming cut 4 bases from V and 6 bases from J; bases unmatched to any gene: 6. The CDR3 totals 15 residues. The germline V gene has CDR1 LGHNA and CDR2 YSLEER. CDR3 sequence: CASSPTGGRAGELFF. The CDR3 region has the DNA TGCGCCAGCAGCCCAACAGGGGGCAGGGCCGGGGAGCTGTTTTTT.

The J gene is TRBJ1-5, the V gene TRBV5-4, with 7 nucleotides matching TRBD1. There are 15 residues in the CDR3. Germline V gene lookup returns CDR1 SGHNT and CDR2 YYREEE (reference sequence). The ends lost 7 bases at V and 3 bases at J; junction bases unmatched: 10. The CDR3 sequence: CASSRGREDNQPQHF. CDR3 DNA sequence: TGTGCCAGCTCAAGGGGGCGCGAGGACAATCAGCCCCAGCATTTT. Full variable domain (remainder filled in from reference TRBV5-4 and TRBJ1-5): ETGVTQSPTHLIKTRGQQVTLRCSSQSGHNTVSWYQQALGQGPQFIFQYYREEENGRGNFPPRFSGLQFPNYSSELNVNALELDDSALYLCASSRGREDNQPQHFGDGTRLSIL.

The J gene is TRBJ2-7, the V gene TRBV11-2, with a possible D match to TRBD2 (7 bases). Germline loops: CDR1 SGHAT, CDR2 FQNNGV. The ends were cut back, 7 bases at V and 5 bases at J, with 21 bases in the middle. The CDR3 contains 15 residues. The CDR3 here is CASNLGGATKDEQYF. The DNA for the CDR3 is TGTGCCAGCAACCTGGGGGGGGCAACGAAGGACGAGCAGTACTTC.